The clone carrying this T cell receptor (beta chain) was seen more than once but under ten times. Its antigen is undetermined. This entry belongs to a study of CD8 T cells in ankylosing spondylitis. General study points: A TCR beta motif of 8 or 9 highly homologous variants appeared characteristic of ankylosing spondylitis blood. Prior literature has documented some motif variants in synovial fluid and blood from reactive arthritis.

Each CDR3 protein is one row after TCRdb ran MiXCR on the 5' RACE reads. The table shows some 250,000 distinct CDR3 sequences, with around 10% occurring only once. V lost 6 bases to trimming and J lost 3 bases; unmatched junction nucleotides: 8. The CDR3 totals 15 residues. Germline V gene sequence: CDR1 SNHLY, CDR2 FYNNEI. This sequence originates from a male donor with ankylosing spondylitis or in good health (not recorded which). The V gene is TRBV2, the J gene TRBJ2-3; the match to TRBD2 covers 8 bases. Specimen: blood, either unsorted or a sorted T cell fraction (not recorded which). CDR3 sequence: CASRSSGSGTDTQYF. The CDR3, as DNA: TGTGCCAGCAGGTCCAGCGGGAGTGGGACAGATACGCAGTATTTT.